This T cell receptor beta chain was identified in a study of neoadjuvant anti-PD-1 for oral cavity cancer. Only in-frame clones appear in the TCRdb table, and some are missing; sequencing was by immunoSEQ multiplex PCR. The data contain roughly 25,000 clones, 26% of them singletons. The time point: after neoadjuvant nivolumab, at surgical resection. There are 16 residues in the CDR3. The ends lost 0 bases at V and 5 bases at J; junction bases unmatched: 5. The germline gives CDR1 SGHAT, CDR2 FQNNGV. This clone was counted ten times or more. The chain recombines TRBV11-2 with TRBJ2-5, with TRBD1 matching over 11 bases. The sequence derives from a person between 40 and 85 years old with oral cavity squamous cell carcinoma. The sample here was tumor tissue, taken after nivolumab (anti-PD-1) treatment. CDR3 bases: TGTGCCAGCAGCTTAGATCGGACAGGGGGCCGGGAGACCCAGTACTTC. Translation: CASSLDRTGGRETQYF.